Listed below are T cell receptor beta chains from one sample, sequenced in a study of response to subunit inactivated influenza vaccine. TCRdb re-called the RT-PCR reads through MiXCR, storing one row per CDR3 protein. This sample carries more than 400,000 distinct CDR3 sequences, more than 7% of them seen once, and the ten largest clones take over 10%. Sequenced material: PBMCs from blood, taken less than 30 months after vaccination. Source of these receptors: a man aged 50-75 years who received an inactivated influenza vaccine. Each CDR3 is given with its conserved first and last residue. Fields, in order: J gene, D gene, clone size, V gene, CDR3 DNA, CDR3 protein. The D gene is left open where the match is weak. Not every row has a clone size; where given, it reads once, few, many or a size class.

TRBJ1-5 . many TRBV7-2 TGTGCCAGCAGCTTAGGGGCACAACGCAATCAGCCCCAGCATTTT CASSLGAQRNQPQHF
TRBJ1-1 . few TRBV10-3 TGTGCCATCAGTGAGGGGGGGCACACTGAAGCTTTCTTT CAISEGGHTEAFF
TRBJ1-3 . few TRBV7-2 TGTGCCAGCAGCTTAAGAGGCAGATCTTACTCTGGAAACACCATATATTTT CASSLRGRSYSGNTIYF
TRBJ1-4 TRBD1 . TRBV5-1 TGCGCCAGCAGCCCGGGACAGGGGGCAAGTGAAAAACTGTTTTTT CASSPGQGASEKLFF
TRBJ2-6 TRBD1 . TRBV5-1 TGCGCCAGCAGCTTGCTGGCGGCAGGGGGCGCTGGGGCCAACGTCCTGACTTTC CASSLLAAGGAGANVLTF
TRBJ1-1 . many TRBV5-1 TGCGCCAGCAGCTTGTCCAGCATGAACACTGAAGCTTTCTTT CASSLSSMNTEAFF
TRBJ2-2 TRBD2 few TRBV10-3 TGTGCCACCAGCGGGACGGCGAACACCGGGGAGCTGTTTTTT CATSGTANTGELFF
TRBJ2-7 TRBD1 few TRBV7-8 TGTGCCAGCAGCTTTGCCCCGGGACAGGCGCCCTACGAGCAGTACTTC CASSFAPGQAPYEQYF
TRBJ2-3 TRBD1 few TRBV11-1 TGTGCCAGCAGTTTTGGGTCCGGGACAGGGATTCGCACAGATACGCAGTATTTT CASSFGSGTGIRTDTQYF
TRBJ1-5 . many TRBV12-3/TRBV12-4 TGTGCCAGCAGCCTAGGGTATAATCAGCCCCAGCATTTT CASSLGYNQPQHF
TRBJ2-5 . many TRBV5-6 TGTGCCAGCAGCTGGCCGAGGTCGGAGACCCAGTACTTC CASSWPRSETQYF
TRBJ2-1 . . TRBV24-1 TGTGCCACCAGTGATAGCGGCAGATGGGATGAGCAGTTCTTC CATSDSGRWDEQFF
TRBJ2-3 . few TRBV20-1 TGCAGTGCCAATACCCCTGCGCGGAGAGATACGCAGTATTTT CSANTPARRDTQYF
TRBJ2-1 TRBD2 . TRBV7-2 TGTGCCAGCAGCTTAGCGGGGGGGACCAATGAGCAGTTCTTC CASSLAGGTNEQFF
TRBJ2-4 . . TRBV6-2/TRBV6-3 TGTGCCAGCAGTTGGGCCCGGGCTCTTGGGAACATTCAGTACTTC CASSWARALGNIQYF
TRBJ2-5 . . TRBV5-1 TGCGCCAGCAGCTTGGATAGGGTGGTAGAGACCCAGTACTTC CASSLDRVVETQYF
TRBJ1-2 TRBD1 many TRBV4-1 TGCGCCAGCAGCCAAGATATCAACAGGGGCCTTGGCTACACCTTC CASSQDINRGLGYTF
TRBJ2-7 . few TRBV2 TGTGCCAGCAGTGAAATGGTCGAATTGCCCTACGAGCAGTACTTC CASSEMVELPYEQYF
TRBJ2-3 TRBD1 many TRBV5-1 TGCGCCAGCAGCTTGTGGGACAGCCTACGCACAGATACGCAGTATTTT CASSLWDSLRTDTQYF
TRBJ2-3 . . TRBV12-3/TRBV12-4 TGTGCCAGCAGTAAGGCCGGGACGGAGTACACAGATACGCAGTATTTT CASSKAGTEYTDTQYF
TRBJ2-4 TRBD1 many TRBV12-3/TRBV12-4 TGTGCCAGCAGTCGACAGGGGGGCCAAAACATTCAGTACTTC CASSRQGGQNIQYF
TRBJ2-7 . . TRBV18 TGTGCCAGCTCACCCGGGGGACACGATGACGATGGGGACGAGCAGTACTTC CASSPGGHDDDGDEQYF
TRBJ2-1 . many TRBV5-1 TGCGCCAGCAGCTTGGGACAATCGGACCAAGAGCAGTTCTTC CASSLGQSDQEQFF
TRBJ2-7 . . TRBV6-2/TRBV6-3 TGTGCCAGCAGCCAAATCCACGACAACGAGCAGTACTTC CASSQIHDNEQYF
TRBJ2-1 TRBD2 many TRBV20-1 TGCAGTGCTACTAGCGGGAGGCGCTCCTACAATGAGCAGTTCTTC CSATSGRRSYNEQFF
TRBJ2-5 . . TRBV5-6 TGTGCCAGCAGCTTTCCTTCTTCTAGCTCAGAGACCCAGTACTTC CASSFPSSSSETQYF
TRBJ2-1 . . TRBV28 TGTGCCAGCAGTTTCGGGGGCGCAATCCTCAATCCCTACAATGAGCAGTTCTTC CASSFGGAILNPYNEQFF
TRBJ2-3 . few TRBV29-1 TGCAGCGTTGAAGCTCAGGGGGGTTCCACAGATACGCAGTATTTT CSVEAQGGSTDTQYF
TRBJ2-2 . . TRBV11-1 TGTGCCAGCAGCTCGGGCGGCGGGGTGGATGGATACACCGGGGAGCTGTTTTTT CASSSGGGVDGYTGELFF
TRBJ2-1 TRBD1 few TRBV7-9 TGTGCCAGCAGCAGAGACAGGGCGGGCACGGACAATGAGCAGTTCTTC CASSRDRAGTDNEQFF
TRBJ2-1 . many TRBV5-1 TGCGCCAGCAGCTTGGCTACGAGCAATGAGCAGTTCTTC CASSLATSNEQFF
TRBJ2-7 . . TRBV20-1 TGCAGTGCAAACGGACAGTCCTTACTTTACGAGCAGTACTTC CSANGQSLLYEQYF
TRBJ2-2 . many TRBV12-3/TRBV12-4 TGTGCCAGCAGTTTTGGACGTTCTTTGGGGGGGGAGCTGTTTTTT CASSFGRSLGGELFF
TRBJ2-1 . . TRBV28 TGTGCCAGCAGTAATAGCGGCGAGTCGATCTATGAGCAGTTCTTC CASSNSGESIYEQFF
TRBJ2-7 . many TRBV20-1 TGCAGTGCTAGAATCTGGACCGCCTACGAGCAGTACTTC CSARIWTAYEQYF
TRBJ2-7 . few TRBV4-2 TGTGCCAGCAGCCAAGGCCGGAACTCCTACGAGCAGTACTTC CASSQGRNSYEQYF
TRBJ2-7 . few TRBV5-1 TGCGCCAGCAGCTTGGAGGGGGGCAGGGGGGCCGAGCAGTACTTC CASSLEGGRGAEQYF
TRBJ1-4 TRBD1 . TRBV2 TGTGCCAGCAGGGGGACAGGGATAGATGAAAAACTGTTTTTT CASRGTGIDEKLFF
TRBJ1-2 . . TRBV30 TGTGCCTCCGAGGCGGGGGGCTACACCTTC CASEAGGYTF
TRBJ1-2 TRBD1 . TRBV3-1 TGTGCCAGCAGCCAGGTCGACAGGGTCGGGGGCTACACCTTC CASSQVDRVGGYTF
TRBJ2-3 . . TRBV10-3 TGTGCCATCAGTGAGCCTTGGGACCTGTCAACGCCAGATACGCAGTATTTT CAISEPWDLSTPDTQYF
TRBJ2-1 . many TRBV11-2 TGTGCCAGCAGCTTAGGGGGACATGTCAATGAGCAGTTCTTC CASSLGGHVNEQFF
TRBJ2-7 . few TRBV10-3 TGTGCCATCAGCGCCGACAGCTACGAGCAGTACTTC CAISADSYEQYF
TRBJ1-6 . many TRBV4-3 TGCGCCAGCAGCCAAGAACGTAATTCACCCCTCCACTTT CASSQERNSPLHF
TRBJ2-5 . few TRBV29-1 TGCAGCGCCGGAGGGCTAGAGGAGACCCAGTACTTC CSAGGLEETQYF
TRBJ2-1 . few TRBV12-3/TRBV12-4 TGTGCCAGCAGTAACCGGGCCGAGCAGTTCTTC CASSNRAEQFF
TRBJ2-3 TRBD2 many TRBV28 TGTGCCAGCAGTCACCTAGCGGGGGGGAGCACAGATACGCAGTATTTT CASSHLAGGSTDTQYF
TRBJ2-3 TRBD2 . TRBV4-3 TGCGCCAGCAGCCCGGGGCTAGCGGGGGGGTACACAGATACGCAGTATTTT CASSPGLAGGYTDTQYF
TRBJ2-2 . . TRBV20-1 TGCAGTGCTAGAGCCCCCACGAGGGCAATATCTGGGGAGCTGTTTTTT CSARAPTRAISGELFF
TRBJ2-7 TRBD1 . TRBV6-2/TRBV6-3 TGTGCCAGCAGCGCCGGGACAGGTGGATTGGAGTACTTC CASSAGTGGLEYF
TRBJ2-1 TRBD2 many TRBV12-3/TRBV12-4 TGTGCCAGCAGCCCTAGCGGGAGAGTCCCCTTCTACAATGAGCAGTTCTTC CASSPSGRVPFYNEQFF
TRBJ2-3 . . TRBV4-1 TGCGCCAGCAGCCACGGGAGATGGGGGTTGACCACAGATACGCAGTATTTT CASSHGRWGLTTDTQYF
TRBJ2-1 TRBD1 . TRBV5-1 TGCGCCAGCAGCTTGGTACAGGGGAACAATGAGCAGTTCTTC CASSLVQGNNEQFF
TRBJ2-7 . few TRBV6-5 TGTGCCAGCAGTTACTCCTCCGGGGACCACGAGCAGTACTTC CASSYSSGDHEQYF